Following are 18 T cell receptor beta chains from one sample sequenced in a study of regulatory dendritic cells for organ transplantation (TCRdb year 2017). Their cognate antigens are unknown. The method was the immunoSEQ multiplex PCR assay. Here the immuneACCESS table is served through TCRdb, limited to in-frame sequences with V and J called. Missing clones are a known gap in these copies; in checked studies unresolved V genes cover under half, and the rest lacks a known reason. The sample records around 19,000 clones, over 75% of which are singletons. Together, the top ten hold 3% to 4% of the sample. Sorted T cell subsets were CFSE-labeled and co-cultured for 5 days with allogeneic regulatory or mature dendritic cells at a 1:10 DC:T ratio. The sample consisted of memory CD4+ T cells from blood cultured with regulatory dendritic cells. Sample cell subset or site, as interpreted from the label and publication: CD45RO+ memory T cells. These receptors all come from a human donor in good health.

This chain links TRBV7-9 with TRBJ2-7, with 9 bases identical to TRBD2. This CDR3 has 16 residues. Germline V CDR1 and CDR2: SEHNR, FQNEAQ (reference sequence). The J segment lost 3 bases and the V segment lost 6 bases, leaving 12 bases of the junction unmatched. CDR3 sequence: CASSHPRLAGSYEQYF. CDR3 in DNA: TGTGCCAGCAGTCACCCCCGGCTAGCGGGGAGCTACGAGCAGTACTTC.

This clone was picked up one time. The chain is built from TRBV5-1 and TRBJ1-5; the match to TRBD1 covers 7 bases. The V and J ends lost 0 bases and 2 bases, in that order; junction bases with no gene match: 5. Germline CDR1 and CDR2: SGHRS and YFSETQ. This CDR3 region has 16 residues. Here the CDR3 DNA reads TGCGCCAGCAGCTTGGGCCCAACAGGGGGCAATCAGCCCCAGCATTTT. It encodes CASSLGPTGGNQPQHF. Combining the CDR3 with reference TRBV5-1 and TRBJ1-5 gives the whole variable domain KAGVTQTPRYLIKTRGQQVTLSCSPISGHRSVSWYQQTPGQGLQFLFEYFSETQRNKGNFPGRFSGRQFSNSRSEMNVSTLELGDSALYLCASSLGPTGGNQPQHFGDGTRLSIL.

The V gene is TRBV5-8, the J gene TRBJ2-3; 7 bases match TRBD1. The CDR3 extends over 14 amino acids. V shed 4 bases and J 4 bases; nucleotides not matched to a gene: 6. Germline V CDR1 and CDR2: SGHTS, YDEGEE. CDR3 region: CASSLGTVSDTQYF. The DNA of the CDR3 is TGTGCCAGCAGCCTCGGGACAGTCTCAGATACGCAGTATTTT.

In this sample, this clone turned up once. The genes are TRBV30 and TRBJ2-1, with 10 bases identical to TRBD2. The V segment lost 8 bases and the J segment 5 bases; nucleotides outside the gene matches: 6. In germline, CDR1 is GTSNPN, CDR2 SVGIG (reference sequence). This CDR3 has 13 residues. Written as DNA, the CDR3 is TGTGCCCGCGGGACTAGCGCGAACAATGAGCAGTTCTTC. This codes for CARGTSANNEQFF.

The rearrangement joins TRBV28 to TRBJ1-1; D ambiguous. Per germline, CDR1 MDHEN and CDR2 SYDVKM. Trimming removed 7 bases from V and 0 bases from J, with 15 bases in between. This CDR3 has 15 amino acids. CDR3 bases: TGTGCCAGCACCAGAGGGCGTGGGATGAACACTGAAGCTTTCTTT. Translation gives CASTRGRGMNTEAFF.

The V and J genes are TRBV18 and TRBJ1-5, with 9 bases that match TRBD1. This CDR3 spans 19 amino acids. The germline CDR1 and CDR2 sequences are KGHSH and LQKENI. V was clipped by 3 bases and J by 0 bases; unmatched bases: 12. DNA of the CDR3: TGTGCCAGCTCACCTTCCGGGACAGGGTCCACTTATAGCAATCAGCCCCAGCATTTT. It translates to CASSPSGTGSTYSNQPQHF.

This clone was seen a handful of times. This CDR3 reads CASRNRDSVSPLHF. Here the CDR3 DNA reads TGTGCCAGTCGCAACCGCGACAGTGTGTCACCCCTCCACTTT. This chain uses TRBV19 with TRBJ1-6; a weak D match, TRBD1 (5 bases). Per the germline V gene, CDR1 is LNHDA and CDR2 is SQIVND (reference sequence). The V and J ends lost 8 bases and 10 bases respectively, with 18 bases between them. This CDR3 spans 14 amino acids.

CDR3 nucleotide sequence: TGTGCCAGCAGCTTAGGGACAGGTTGGAATTCACCCCTCCACTTT. It specifies CASSLGTGWNSPLHF. The rearrangement joins TRBV7-9 to TRBJ1-6, with 7 bases aligning to TRBD1. The CDR3 sequence is 15 residues long. The V and J ends lost 1 base and 7 bases, in that order; junction bases with no gene match: 4. Looked up from germline, CDR1 is SEHNR and CDR2 is FQNEAQ (reference sequence).

V usage is TRBV6-4 and J usage is TRBJ2-3; D call uncertain. V lost 4 bases and J 0 bases, leaving 11 bases between the germline ends. The CDR3 spans 15 residues. CDR1 is MRHNA and CDR2 is SNTAGT in the germline V gene. Written as DNA, the CDR3 is TGTGCCAGCAGTGTCGGCGACTCTAGCACAGATACGCAGTATTTT. It translates to CASSVGDSSTDTQYF.

The chain carries TRBV29-1 and TRBJ2-7; no definite D call. V shed 5 bases and J shed 6 bases, with 8 bases lying between them. The CDR3 length is 10 residues. Germline loops: CDR1 SQVTM, CDR2 ANQGSEA. In DNA form, the CDR3 reads TGCAGCGTTTACATCGGCGAGCAGTACTTC. It specifies CSVYIGEQYF.

The chain joins TRBV7-6 to TRBJ2-3; D may be TRBD2 (6 bases). The germline gives CDR1 SGHVS, CDR2 FNYEAQ. This CDR3 contains 15 residues. Trimming stripped 5 bases from V and 4 bases from J, with 16 bases between. CDR3 loop: CASSPSALSADTQYF. The CDR3 DNA reads as TGTGCCAGCAGCCCTAGCGCCCTGAGCGCAGATACGCAGTATTTT.

The V and J genes are TRBV12-5 and TRBJ2-1; D unclear. This CDR3 spans 11 amino acids. V lost 6 bases and J lost 8, with 8 bases in between. Per the germline V gene, CDR1 is LGHNT and CDR2 is FRNRAP. CDR3 DNA: TGTGCTAGTGGCCTAGGCTATGAGCAGTTCTTC. Protein: CASGLGYEQFF.

The chain employs TRBV28 and TRBJ1-5; D gene ambiguous. Germline lookup yields CDR1 MDHEN and CDR2 SYDVKM. Trimming took off 5 bases at V and 5 bases at J, with 13 bases between the two ends. The CDR3 contains 14 residues. CDR3 sequence: CASSPRLGYQPQHF. Written as DNA, the CDR3 is TGTGCCAGCAGTCCCCGGTTAGGTTATCAGCCCCAGCATTTT.

As to this clone: The same CDR3 arises from other DNA sequences in this sample as well. This rearrangement joins TRBV12-5 to TRBJ2-5; TRBD2 is a possible D gene (5 bases). The CDR3 is made up of 11 amino acids. Trimming shortened V by 6 bases and J by 7 bases, and 9 bases separated the two germline ends. Germline V gives CDR1 LGHNT, CDR2 FRNRAP. In DNA, the CDR3 is TGTGCTAGTGGCCTCAGCGGGACCCAGTACTTC. Protein: CASGLSGTQYF.

This rearrangement joins TRBV11-2 to TRBJ2-5, with 8 bases fitting TRBD2. This CDR3 is built from 15 residues. V lost 3 bases to trimming and J lost 1 base; unmatched junction nucleotides: 4. Per the germline V gene, CDR1 is SGHAT and CDR2 is FQNNGV. As DNA, the CDR3 is TGTGCCAGCAGCTTTCCTAGCGGGCCCCAAGAGACCCAGTACTTC. Its translation: CASSFPSGPQETQYF.

The gene calls are TRBV7-6 and TRBJ2-5; D is ambiguous. V lost 2 bases and J 2 bases, leaving 9 bases between the germline ends. The CDR3 is 14 residues long. CDR1 SGHVS and CDR2 FNYEAQ come from the germline V gene. The CDR3 loop reads CASSLLARQETQYF. The CDR3 DNA reads as TGTGCCAGCAGCTTATTAGCTAGGCAAGAGACCCAGTACTTC.

This clone was seen just once. The chain is built from TRBV7-9 and TRBJ2-6; 10 bases are a match to TRBD1. Germline lookup yields CDR1 SEHNR and CDR2 FQNEAQ (reference sequence). The V segment lost 7 bases and the J segment 0 bases; nucleotides outside the gene matches: 9. The CDR3 is made up of 18 amino acids. The CDR3 is CASTRVGTGVSGANVLTF. CDR3 bases: TGTGCCAGCACCCGAGTCGGGACAGGGGTCTCTGGGGCCAACGTCCTGACTTTC.

This rearrangement joins TRBV6-1 to TRBJ2-5; D uncertain. Germline CDR1 reads MNHNS; CDR2 reads SASEGT. The CDR3 consists of 13 residues. The germline V and J ends were trimmed by 5 bases and 1 base, with 8 bases remaining between them. CDR3 bases: TGTGCCAGCAGTTTGAGGTTCCAAGAGACCCAGTACTTC. This gives the protein CASSLRFQETQYF.